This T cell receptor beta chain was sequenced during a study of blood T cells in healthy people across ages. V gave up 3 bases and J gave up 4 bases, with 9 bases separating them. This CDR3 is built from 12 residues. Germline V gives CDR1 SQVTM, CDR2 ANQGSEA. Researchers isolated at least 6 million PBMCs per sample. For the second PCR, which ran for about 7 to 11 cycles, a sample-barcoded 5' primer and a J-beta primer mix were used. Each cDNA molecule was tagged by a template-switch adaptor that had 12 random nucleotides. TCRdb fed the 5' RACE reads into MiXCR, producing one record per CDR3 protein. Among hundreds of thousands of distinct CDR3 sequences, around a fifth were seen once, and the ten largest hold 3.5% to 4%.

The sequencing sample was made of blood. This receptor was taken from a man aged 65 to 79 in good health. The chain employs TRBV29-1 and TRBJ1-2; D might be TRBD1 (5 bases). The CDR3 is CSVDQGVYGYTF. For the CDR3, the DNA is TGCAGCGTTGACCAAGGGGTCTATGGCTACACCTTC.